This T cell receptor (beta chain) was identified in a study of tumor and adjacent non-tumor tissue in lung cancer (dated by TCRdb to 2016 to 2019). For the wider study: Patients with adenocarcinoma (12), squamous cell carcinoma (2) and small cell lung cancer (1) were included in the cohort. The roughly 15 patients were aged roughly 31 to 80 years, included 10 men and 5 women, and had TNM stage I to III disease. Sequencing generated a total of some 130 million productive TCRbeta reads, averaging around 4.2 million reads per sample. The study compared bulk TCRbeta repertoires from lung tumor tissue and matched distant non-tumor lung tissue of some 14 lung cancer patients. TCRbeta CDR3 sequencing was performed on thirty paired specimens, with one tumor sample and one normal lung sample collected per patient. General findings and caveats noted by the study authors: Tumor tissue showed significantly greater TCR diversity (inverse Simpson) than normal lung tissue (approximately 400 vs 170, P = 0.0075, Mann-Whitney U test). With only around 16 patients in the cohort, the authors noted that larger samples and more detailed clinical data are needed. A significantly larger cumulative share of the repertoire was made up by the top 100 clones in normal lung than in tumor tissue. Neither the sequencing platform nor unique molecular identifiers are named or mentioned anywhere in the methods. Because peripheral blood was not sequenced, the blood TCRbeta repertoires of the lung cancer patients in the study went unexamined. Younger patients had significantly higher TCR diversity, and higher tumor TCR diversity was associated with shorter overall and disease-free survival.

Bulk unsorted tissue served as the source for RNA extraction, and RNA quality was assessed using a NanoDrop ND-1000 and an Agilent 2100. Donors were newly diagnosed lung cancer patients admitted for thoracic surgery in China between August and November 2014, without prior chemotherapy. Patients with previous radiotherapy or chemotherapy, or with another concurrent cancer, were excluded from the study. Pieces of surgical tissue measuring 1-2 cm3 were kept in RNAlater solution and held at -80 degrees C until needed. Libraries were made using multiplex PCR. TCRdb names Illumina HiSeq 2500 as the instrument used. Following protocols modified from ARM-PCR, the researchers constructed TCRbeta libraries through three rounds of nested PCR with primers (Table S4). Before sequencing, PCR products in the 200-500 bp range were cut out of the gel and cleaned up using the QIAquick gel extraction kit. Per the authors' processing: Trimmomatic was used to clean the reads, FLASH merged the cleaned reads into complete CDR3 sequences, and MiTCR assigned the sequences to V(D)J germline segments. VDJtools was used to compute clonal diversity as the inverse Simpson's index. In-frame sequences lacking a premature stop codon were counted as productive reads. TCRdb took the public reads, trimmed them with fastp at Q25, ran MiXCR for clone calling and kept in-frame beta chains. Rows are combined by CDR3 protein, so each entry shows the most common genes and DNA. These V and J calls originate from TCRdb's pipeline instead of the authors' own analysis. The sample table holds around 120,000 distinct CDR3 sequences, of which about 66% were seen once. Of the sample, roughly 13% falls within the top ten clones.

Spanning cysteine to phenylalanine, the CDR3 consists of 12 amino acids. The kept DNA is CDR3 alone, 36 bases in frame from the first base. V was cut back by 4 bases and J by 10 bases, leaving a gap of 16 bases between them. According to the germline V gene, CDR1 reads SQVTM and CDR2 reads ANQGSEA. The sample holds many counts of this clonotype. This clone's antigen is unknown. No base qualities exist here, and no much larger clone lies one base off it. This chain is built from TRBV29-1 and TRBJ1-1, with the D gene call left open. The sequenced material came from lung tumor tissue. This TCR came from a man younger than 40 with non-small cell lung cancer. The DNA is as follows: TGCAGCGTTGTGCTACCCTCCAGCGTAGCTTTCTTT. It specifies CSVVLPSSVAFF.